This T cell receptor beta chain was recorded in a study of T cell changes during pregnancy in multiple sclerosis (dated 2019 in TCRdb). Describing the broader study: In women with multiple sclerosis, the researchers looked at how the T cell repertoire shifted as pregnancy progressed.

V lost 2 bases and J lost 0 bases, and the count of bases not matched to a germline gene is 4. CDR1 MNHEY and CDR2 SVGAGI are derived from the germline V gene. From cysteine to phenylalanine, the CDR3 is 16 amino acids long. Left in the record is the CDR3 DNA by itself, 48 bases read in frame from the first base. The library was generated by the immunoSEQ multiplex PCR assay. Sourced from immuneACCESS, this table was stored by TCRdb with only in-frame sequences that have V and J called. A share of the clones is absent; for the studies checked, an unresolved V gene accounts for under half, and the remainder has no known explanation. This sample is represented by 60,000 to 95,000 clones; around nine tenths of them were singletons. The top ten clones comprise more than 0.4% of the sample. About this clone: What this receptor recognizes is not known. Base qualities are not at hand, and no much larger clone is one base apart.

The material was CD4+ T cells from peripheral blood mononuclear cells, obtained before pregnancy. The receptor's source is a female donor with multiple sclerosis, enrolled in a pregnancy study. Recombination joined TRBV6-5 with TRBJ2-1; a stretch of 7 junction bases matches TRBD2. The base sequence is TGTGCCAGCAGTTACGTCCTAGCGGCCTCCTACAATGAGCAGTTCTTC. Its protein is CASSYVLAASYNEQFF.